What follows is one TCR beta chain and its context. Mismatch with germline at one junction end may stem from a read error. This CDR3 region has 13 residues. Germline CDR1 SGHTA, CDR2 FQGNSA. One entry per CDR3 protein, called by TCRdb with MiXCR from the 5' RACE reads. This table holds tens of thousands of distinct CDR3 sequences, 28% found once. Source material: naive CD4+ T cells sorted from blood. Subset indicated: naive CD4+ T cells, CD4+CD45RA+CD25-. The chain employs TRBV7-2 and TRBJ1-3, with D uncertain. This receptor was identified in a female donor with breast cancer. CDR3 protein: CASSLAVGNTIYF. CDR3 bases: TGTGCCAGCAGCCTAGCGGTGGGAAACACCATATATTTT.